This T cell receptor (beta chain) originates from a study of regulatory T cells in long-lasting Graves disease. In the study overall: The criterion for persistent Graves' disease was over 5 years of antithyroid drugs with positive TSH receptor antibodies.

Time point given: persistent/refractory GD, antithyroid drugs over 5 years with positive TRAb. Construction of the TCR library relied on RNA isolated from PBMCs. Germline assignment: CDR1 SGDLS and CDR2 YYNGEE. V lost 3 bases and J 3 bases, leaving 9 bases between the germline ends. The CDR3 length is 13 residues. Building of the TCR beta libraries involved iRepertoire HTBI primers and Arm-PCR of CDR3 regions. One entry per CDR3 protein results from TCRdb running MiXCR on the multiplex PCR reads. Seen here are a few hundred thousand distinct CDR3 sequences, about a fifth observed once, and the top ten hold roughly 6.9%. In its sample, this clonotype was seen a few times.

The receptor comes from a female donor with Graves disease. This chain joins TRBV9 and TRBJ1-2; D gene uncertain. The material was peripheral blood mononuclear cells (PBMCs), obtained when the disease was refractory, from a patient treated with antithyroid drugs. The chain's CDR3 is CASSATADYGYTF. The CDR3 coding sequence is TGTGCCAGCAGCGCCACTGCGGACTATGGCTACACCTTC.